This TCR beta chain was identified during a study of blood T cell repertoires in COVID-19. Study summary: From T cells, B-cell-depleted T cells, or PBMCs came the material, which was cDNA or gDNA.

The Seattle site enrolled patients during active infection and followed them longitudinally. As originally analysed: Amplification from reference gene primers served as the basis for estimated nucleated cell counts. Profiled with immunoSEQ multiplex PCR; TCRdb holds only in-frame clones, not every one. V and J calls and clone size come straight from that table; D and trimming were deduced from the DNA. The profile shows a few hundred thousand clones, around 89% of them singletons. Trimming took 5 bases from V and 5 from J, leaving 12 bases between them. CDR1 is SGHTA and CDR2 is FQGNSA in the germline V gene. The CDR3 runs 13 residues.

The clonotype comes from a woman aged 30 to 39 with COVID-19, enrolled during active disease. The V call is TRBV7-2, the J call TRBJ1-1; D is unclear. Sequenced: peripheral blood. This chain's CDR3 is CASSPSLGTEAFF. The DNA of the CDR3 is TGTGCCAGCAGCCCTAGCTTGGGAACTGAAGCTTTCTTT.